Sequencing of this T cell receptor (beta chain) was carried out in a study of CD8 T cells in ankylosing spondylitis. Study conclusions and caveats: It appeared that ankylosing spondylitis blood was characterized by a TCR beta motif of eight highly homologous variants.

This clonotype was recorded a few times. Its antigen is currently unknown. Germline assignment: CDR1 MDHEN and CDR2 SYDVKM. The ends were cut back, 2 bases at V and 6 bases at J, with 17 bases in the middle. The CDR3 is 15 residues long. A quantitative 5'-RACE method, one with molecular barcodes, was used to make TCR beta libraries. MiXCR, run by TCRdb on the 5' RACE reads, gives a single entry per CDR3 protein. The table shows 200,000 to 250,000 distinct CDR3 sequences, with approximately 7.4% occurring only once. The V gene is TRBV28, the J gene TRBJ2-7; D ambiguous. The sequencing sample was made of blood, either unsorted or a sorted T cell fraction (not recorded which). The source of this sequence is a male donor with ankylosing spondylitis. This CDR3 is CASSLNGGRVGEQYF. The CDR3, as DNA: TGTGCCAGCAGTTTAAATGGTGGCCGCGTAGGCGAGCAGTACTTC.